The T cell receptor beta chain under discussion was sequenced for a study of T-cell reconstitution after alpha-beta-depleted transplantation in children. TCRbeta library preparation incorporated unique molecular identifiers. TCRdb itself ran the PCR reads through MiXCR, one entry per CDR3 protein. The sample contains 400,000 to 500,000 distinct CDR3 sequences, about 11% of which appear only once. The table lists this clonotype with a few counts. Germline CDR1 is SEHNR and CDR2 is FQNEAQ (reference sequence). The V segment lost 5 bases and the J segment 8 bases; nucleotides outside the gene matches: 8. The CDR3 covers 14 residues.

Sample: PBMCs from the stem cell graft donor, taken from the stem cell graft. The chain joins TRBV7-9 to TRBJ1-4; 7 bases are shared with TRBD1. This receptor was identified in a human donor who donated a stem cell graft to a child with acute myeloid leukemia. CDR3 sequence reads: CASSPRDSGEKLFF. The CDR3 coding sequence is TGTGCCAGCAGCCCCCGGGACAGCGGAGAAAAACTGTTTTTT.